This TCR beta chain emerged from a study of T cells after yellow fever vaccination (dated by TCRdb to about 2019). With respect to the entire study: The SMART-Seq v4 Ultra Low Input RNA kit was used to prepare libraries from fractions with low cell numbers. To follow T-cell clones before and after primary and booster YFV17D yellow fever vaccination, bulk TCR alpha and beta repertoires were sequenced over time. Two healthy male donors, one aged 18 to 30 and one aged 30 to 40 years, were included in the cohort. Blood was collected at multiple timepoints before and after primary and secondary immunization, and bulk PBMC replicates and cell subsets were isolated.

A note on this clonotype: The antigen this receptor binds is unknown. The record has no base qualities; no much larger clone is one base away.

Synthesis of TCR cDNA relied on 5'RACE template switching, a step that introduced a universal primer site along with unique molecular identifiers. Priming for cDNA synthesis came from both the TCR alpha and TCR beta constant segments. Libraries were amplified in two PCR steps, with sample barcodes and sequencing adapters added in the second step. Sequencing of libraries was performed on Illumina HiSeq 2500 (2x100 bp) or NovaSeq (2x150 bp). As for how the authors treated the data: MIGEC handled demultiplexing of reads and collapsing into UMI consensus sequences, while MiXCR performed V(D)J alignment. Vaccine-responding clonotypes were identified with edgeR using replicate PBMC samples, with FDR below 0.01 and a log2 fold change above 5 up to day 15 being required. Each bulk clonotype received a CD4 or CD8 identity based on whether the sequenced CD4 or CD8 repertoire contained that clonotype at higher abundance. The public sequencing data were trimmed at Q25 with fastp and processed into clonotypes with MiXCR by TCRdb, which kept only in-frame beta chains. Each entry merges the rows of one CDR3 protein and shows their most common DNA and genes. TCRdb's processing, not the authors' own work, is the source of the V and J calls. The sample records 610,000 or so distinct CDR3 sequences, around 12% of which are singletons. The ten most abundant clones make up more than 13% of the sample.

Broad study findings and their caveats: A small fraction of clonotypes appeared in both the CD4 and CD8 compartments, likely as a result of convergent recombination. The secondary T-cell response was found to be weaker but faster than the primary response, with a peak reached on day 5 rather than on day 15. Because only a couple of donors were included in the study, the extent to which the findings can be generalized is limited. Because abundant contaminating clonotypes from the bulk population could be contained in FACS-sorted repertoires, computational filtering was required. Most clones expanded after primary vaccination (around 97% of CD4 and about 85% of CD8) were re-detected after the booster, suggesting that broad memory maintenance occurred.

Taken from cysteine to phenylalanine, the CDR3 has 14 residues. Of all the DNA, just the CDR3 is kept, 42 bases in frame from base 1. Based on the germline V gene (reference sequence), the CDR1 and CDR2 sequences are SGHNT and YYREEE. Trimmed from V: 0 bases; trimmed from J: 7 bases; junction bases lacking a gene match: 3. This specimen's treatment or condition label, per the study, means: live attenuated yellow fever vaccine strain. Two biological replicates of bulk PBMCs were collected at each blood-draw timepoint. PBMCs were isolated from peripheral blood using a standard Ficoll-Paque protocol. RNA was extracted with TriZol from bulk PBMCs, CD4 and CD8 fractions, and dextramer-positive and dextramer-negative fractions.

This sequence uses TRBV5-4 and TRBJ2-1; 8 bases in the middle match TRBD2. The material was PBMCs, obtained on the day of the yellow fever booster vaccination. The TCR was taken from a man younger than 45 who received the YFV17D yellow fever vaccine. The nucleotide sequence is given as TGTGCCAGCAGCTTGGAAGCGGGAGATAATGAGCAGTTCTTC. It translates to CASSLEAGDNEQFF.